This T cell receptor beta chain originates from a study of CD8 T cells in Susac syndrome. The RNA, about 0.5 to 1 ug, was put through reverse transcription using random hexamers. The method of amplification for TCR beta CDR3 was immunoSEQ multiplex PCR, covering 54 Vbeta and 13 Jbeta. TCRdb analysed the immunoSEQ multiplex PCR reads with MiXCR anew, one entry per CDR3 protein. This sample has 130,000 or so distinct CDR3 sequences, with 94% found just once. V shed 0 bases and J shed 5 bases, with 17 bases lying between them. The CDR3 extends over 16 amino acids. CDR1 is SGHDN and CDR2 is FVKESK in the germline V gene. Controls were healthy donors chosen to match patients in age and sex.

This chain uses TRBV14 with TRBJ2-7, with a tentative D call TRBD2 (5 bases). This sequence was found in a human donor in good health. The sample taken for sequencing was CD4+ T cells from PBMCs. The CDR3 DNA follows: TGTGCCAGCAGCCAAGAACCCCAGCGGCTTTGGGACGAGCAGTACTTC. This codes for CASSQEPQRLWDEQYF.